These 23 T cell receptor beta chains were all obtained from the same sample, sequenced in a study of T cell responses to AZD1222 COVID-19 vaccine (dated by TCRdb to about 2021). The time point label, as the study defines it: baseline before first vaccination. The library was built by means of the immunoSEQ multiplex PCR assay. Held by TCRdb, this immuneACCESS table contains in-frame sequences only and omits some clones. Under half of the omission traces to an unresolved V gene where checked; the cause of the rest is unknown. The sample table contains roughly 120,000 clones; only one count was recorded for roughly nine tenths of them. The biggest ten clones account for 6% to 8% of the sample. Specimen: peripheral blood, collected on day 0 of AZD1222 vaccination. All receptors come from an adult in good health.

This rearrangement joins TRBV5-1 to TRBJ1-3, with 9 nucleotides matching TRBD1. CDR3 length: 16 residues. With 0 bases clipped from V and 4 bases from J, the junction kept 5 bases outside the gene matches. Per the germline V gene, CDR1 is SGHRS and CDR2 is YFSETQ. In DNA form, the CDR3 reads TGCGCCAGCAGCTTGGTAGGGACAGGGTACGGAAACACCATATATTTT. Amino acids: CASSLVGTGYGNTIYF. Full variable domain (remainder filled in from reference TRBV5-1 and TRBJ1-3): KAGVTQTPRYLIKTRGQQVTLSCSPISGHRSVSWYQQTPGQGLQFLFEYFSETQRNKGNFPGRFSGRQFSNSRSEMNVSTLELGDSALYLCASSLVGTGYGNTIYFGEGSWLTVV.

The V and J genes are TRBV2 and TRBJ1-2; D is unclear. Germline V CDR1 and CDR2: SNHLY, FYNNEI. V was clipped by 0 bases and J by 5 bases, with 7 bases between them. This CDR3 comprises 13 residues. This chain's CDR3 is CASSEAERYGYTF. DNA of the CDR3: TGTGCCAGCAGTGAAGCTGAACGGTATGGCTACACCTTC.

The chain links TRBV7-2 to TRBJ1-1; D unresolved. Germline assignment: CDR1 SGHTA and CDR2 FQGNSA. The CDR3 sequence is 13 residues long. The ends were cut back, 5 bases at V and 1 base at J, with 8 bases in the middle. CDR3 residues: CASSQAGNTEAFF. The CDR3 DNA reads TGTGCCAGCAGCCAAGCAGGGAACACTGAAGCTTTCTTT.

The chain combines TRBV19 with TRBJ2-6, with TRBD2 identical over 8 bases. The CDR3 length is 16 residues. Germline trimming cut 7 bases from V and 1 base from J; bases unmatched to any gene: 6. Germline V gene lookup returns CDR1 LNHDA and CDR2 SQIVND (reference sequence). The chain's CDR3 is CASKAGGSSGANVLTF. The DNA for the CDR3 is TGTGCCAGTAAGGCGGGAGGATCGTCTGGGGCCAACGTCCTGACTTTC.

The V call is TRBV28, the J call TRBJ1-1; 11 bases agree with TRBD1. CDR1 is MDHEN, CDR2 SYDVKM, per germline. Trimming cost V 4 bases and J 3 bases; bases outside gene matches: 13. This CDR3 contains 18 residues. This CDR3 reads CASSSSHPWTGGYTEAFF. The CDR3 DNA is TGTGCCAGCAGTTCATCCCATCCTTGGACAGGGGGCTACACTGAAGCTTTCTTT.

V usage is TRBV29-1 and J usage is TRBJ1-1, with unresolved D. The V gene lost 5 bases and the J gene lost 0 bases, with 10 bases spanning the gap. This CDR3 is built from 13 residues. Per germline, CDR1 SQVTM and CDR2 ANQGSEA. CDR3 nucleotides: TGCAGCGTTCAACGGGATTTGAACACTGAAGCTTTCTTT. As protein: CSVQRDLNTEAFF.

This clone was detected once. V gene TRBV7-6 combines with J gene TRBJ1-2; D is unresolved. This CDR3 comprises 13 residues. Germline values: CDR1 SGHVS, CDR2 FNYEAQ. V was pared by 2 bases and J by 4 bases, with 8 bases between. The CDR3 reads CASSLSTAYGYTF. The DNA for the CDR3 is TGTGCCAGCAGCTTATCGACTGCCTATGGCTACACCTTC.

The V and J genes are TRBV18 and TRBJ1-1, with 7 bases that match TRBD1. The CDR3 consists of 13 residues. The germline gives CDR1 KGHSH, CDR2 LQKENI. Losses at the gene ends were 2 bases for V and 7 bases for J; bases not matched to a gene: 4. CDR3 nucleotide sequence: TGTGCCAGCTCACCAGGGGGGGACAGTGAAGCTTTCTTT. It is translated as CASSPGGDSEAFF.

The V call is TRBV6-6, the J call TRBJ2-1; TRBD2 agrees at 12 bases. From germline, CDR1 is MNHNY and CDR2 SVGAGI (reference sequence). The V gene end was trimmed by 5 bases and the J gene end by 4 bases; junction bases not matched to a gene: 6. CDR3 length equals 16 residues. CDR3 residues: CASSRLAGASYNEQFF. As DNA, the CDR3 is TGTGCCAGCAGTCGACTAGCGGGAGCGTCTTACAATGAGCAGTTCTTC.

The V gene is TRBV9, the J gene TRBJ2-3, with D perhaps matching TRBD2 (5 bases). Germline CDR1 is SGDLS and CDR2 is YYNGEE. Trimming left V 0 bases short and J 6 bases short, with 8 bases between. This CDR3 comprises 13 residues. The CDR3 nucleotides read TGTGCCAGCAGCGTAGCACTAGGGGATACGCAGTATTTT. Translation gives CASSVALGDTQYF.

The chain uses TRBV5-1 and TRBJ1-1; the match to TRBD1 covers 8 bases. Trimming removed 2 bases from V and 1 base from J; junction bases left unmatched: 1. The CDR3 loop spans 14 amino acids. Germline V CDR1 and CDR2: SGHRS, YFSETQ. For the CDR3, the DNA is TGCGCCAGCAGCTTTGGACAGGGGAACACTGAAGCTTTCTTT. Translated: CASSFGQGNTEAFF.

Of note for this clone: Different DNA sequences within this sample yield the same CDR3. This rearrangement joins TRBV2 to TRBJ2-7; D gene ambiguous. V lost 6 bases and J lost 1, with 10 bases in between. The CDR3 is 13 residues long. Germline V gene data show CDR1 as SNHLY and CDR2 as FYNNEI. CDR3 in DNA: TGTGCCAGCAGCCCGGGTCTATCCTACGAGCAGTACTTC. Translated, it gives CASSPGLSYEQYF. Full variable domain (missing parts from reference TRBV2 and TRBJ2-7): EPEVTQTPSHQVTQMGQEVILRCVPISNHLYFYWYRQILGQKVEFLVSFYNNEISEKSEIFDDQFSVERPDGSNFTLKIRSTKLEDSAMYFCASSPGLSYEQYFGPGTRLTVT.

The chain recombines TRBV30 with TRBJ1-2; no clear D. Trimming pared 3 bases from V and 7 bases from J, leaving 6 bases between. Germline V lookup: CDR1 GTSNPN, CDR2 SVGIG (reference sequence). The CDR3 covers 10 residues. CDR3 loop: CAWRKGGYTF. In nucleotides, the CDR3 is TGTGCCTGGAGAAAGGGTGGCTACACCTTC.

The CDR3 DNA is TGTGCCAGCAGCTTACAGGGTGAAGATTATGGCTACACCTTC. Translation gives CASSLQGEDYGYTF. The chain combines TRBV7-8 with TRBJ1-2; TRBD1 might be the D (5 bases). The V gene's germline CDR1 is SGHVS and CDR2 FQNEAQ. The CDR3 spans 14 residues. V was shortened by 2 bases and J by 5 bases, with 12 bases between the two germline ends.

The J gene is TRBJ1-5, the V gene TRBV4-1; a weak D match, TRBD1 (6 bases). The germline V gene encodes CDR1 MGHRA and CDR2 YSYEKL. This CDR3 has 13 residues. With 3 bases removed from V and 5 bases from J, the gap between germline ends came to 8 bases. The CDR3 sequence is CASSHPGDQPQHF. CDR3 DNA sequence: TGCGCCAGCAGCCACCCAGGGGATCAGCCCCAGCATTTT.

The chain joins TRBV6-5 to TRBJ1-6, with D possibly matching TRBD1 (5 bases). Germline values: CDR1 MNHEY, CDR2 SVGAGI. Trimming took off 6 bases at V and 8 bases at J, with 14 bases between the two ends. This CDR3 has 14 residues. CDR3 bases: TGTGCCAGCAGGAAGGGACGCCTGCATTCACCCCTCCACTTT. Translated: CASRKGRLHSPLHF.

This chain uses TRBV7-9 with TRBJ1-2; D is ambiguous. The CDR3 consists of 13 residues. From germline, CDR1 is SEHNR and CDR2 FQNEAQ (reference sequence). V lost 2 bases, J lost 2 bases, and 6 bases lay in between. The CDR3 loop reads CASSLQENYGYTF. The CDR3 DNA reads TGTGCCAGCAGCTTACAGGAAAACTATGGCTACACCTTC.

A single count supports this clone. The V call is TRBV3-1 (or the pseudogene TRBV3-2), the J call TRBJ1-1; D gene ambiguous. The germline V and J ends were trimmed by 5 bases and 4 bases, with 11 bases remaining between them. The germline V gene encodes CDR1 LGHDT and CDR2 YNNKEL (reference sequence). The CDR3 is 13 amino acids. CDR3 bases: TGTGCCAGCAGCTTCCGAGGGTCCACTGAAGCTTTCTTT. This sequence encodes CASSFRGSTEAFF.

The chain is built from TRBV27 and TRBJ1-2, with a possible D match to TRBD1 (6 bases). The germline V gene has CDR1 MNHEY and CDR2 SMNVEV (reference sequence). Trimming took 3 bases from V and 4 from J, leaving 9 bases between them. The CDR3 covers 13 residues. CDR3 nucleotide sequence: TGTGCCAGCAGTTTCCAGGGGACCTATGGCTACACCTTC. It is translated as CASSFQGTYGYTF.

The chain joins TRBV7-3 to TRBJ1-6; tentatively, D is TRBD1 (6 bases). CDR3 length: 14 amino acids. CDR1 is SGHTA and CDR2 is FQGTGA in the germline V gene. With 0 bases removed from V and 8 bases from J, the gap between germline ends came to 8 bases. The CDR3 bases are TGTGCCAGCAGCTTAACGGACAGATATTCACCCCTCCACTTT. It yields the protein CASSLTDRYSPLHF. The full variable domain, completed using reference TRBV7-3 and TRBJ1-6, is GAGVSQTPSNKVTEKGKYVELRCDPISGHTALYWYRQSLGQGPEFLIYFQGTGAADDSGLPNDRFFAVRPEGSVSTLKIQRTERGDSAVYLCASSLTDRYSPLHFGNGTRLTVT.

On this clone itself: Other DNA sequences within the sample encode an identical CDR3. The chain links TRBV10-3 to TRBJ1-5, with D perhaps matching TRBD1 (6 bases). This CDR3 has 14 amino acids. The germline V gene encodes CDR1 ENHRY and CDR2 SYGVKD. V lost 4 bases, J lost 5 bases, and 12 bases lay in between. This CDR3 is CAISGGGLDQPQHF. The CDR3 bases are TGTGCCATCAGTGGCGGGGGCCTCGATCAGCCCCAGCATTTT.

The rearrangement links TRBV27 to TRBJ2-3; no firm D call. Between the trimmed V and J ends, which lost 4 bases and 2 bases, there was a span of 16 bases. Germline V gene sequence: CDR1 MNHEY, CDR2 SMNVEV (reference sequence). This CDR3 is built from 16 residues. CDR3 residues: CASSSPWAEPTDTQYF. The CDR3 region has the DNA TGTGCCAGCAGTTCCCCCTGGGCGGAACCCACAGATACGCAGTATTTT.

The chain joins TRBV6-5 to TRBJ1-6; the D gene is possibly TRBD1 (5 bases). Germline CDR1 is MNHEY and CDR2 is SVGAGI. V shed 6 bases and J shed 13 bases, with 22 bases lying between them. The CDR3 is made up of 15 amino acids. CDR3 DNA: TGTGCCAGCAGGATCGATAGGGACCTCAAGTCGCCCCTCCACTTT. Its protein product is CASRIDRDLKSPLHF.